One and the same sample provided the 3 T cell receptor beta chains below, sequenced in a study of a mutant IDH1 vaccine in newly diagnosed glioma. These receptors lack a known antigen. Time point reported: week 5, during vaccination. Vaccinated patients received 300 ug of mutant IDH1 20-mer peptide per dose, with topical imiquimod. The assay was immunoSEQ multiplex PCR, and TCRdb's table has in-frame clones only and misses some. The profile shows about 36,000 clones, 80% to 90% of them singletons. Sequencing used PBMCs, obtained from a glioma patient whose treatment included an IDH1 peptide vaccine. These receptors came from a man aged 50 to 60 with glioma.

This chain connects TRBV5-1 to TRBJ2-3, with a weak D call TRBD1 (6 bases). V was cut by 3 bases and J by 5 bases, with 16 bases left in between. CDR1 SGHRS and CDR2 YFSETQ come from the germline V gene. The CDR3 runs 15 residues. CDR3 sequence (DNA): TGCGCCAGCAGCTGGGGTAGGCAGGGGAAAGATACGCAGTATTTT. Encoded protein: CASSWGRQGKDTQYF.

This chain joins TRBV6-5 and TRBJ1-1; D not resolved. Germline V gives CDR1 MNHEY, CDR2 SVGAGI. V lost 7 bases to trimming and J lost 5 bases, with 14 bases between them. The CDR3 sequence is 13 residues long. The CDR3 sequence: CASTLVAGTEAFF. Here the CDR3 DNA reads TGTGCCAGCACCCTCGTAGCGGGGACTGAAGCTTTCTTT.

This clone was found once. The rearrangement joins TRBV10-3 to TRBJ2-7, with 11 bases fitting TRBD1. V lost 10 bases and J lost 7; bases outside the gene matches: 9. This CDR3 contains 13 residues. Germline CDR1 and CDR2: ENHRY and SYGVKD. Here the CDR3 reads CATKGQGVGEQYF. The CDR3 DNA is TGTGCCACGAAGGGACAGGGGGTAGGGGAGCAGTACTTC.